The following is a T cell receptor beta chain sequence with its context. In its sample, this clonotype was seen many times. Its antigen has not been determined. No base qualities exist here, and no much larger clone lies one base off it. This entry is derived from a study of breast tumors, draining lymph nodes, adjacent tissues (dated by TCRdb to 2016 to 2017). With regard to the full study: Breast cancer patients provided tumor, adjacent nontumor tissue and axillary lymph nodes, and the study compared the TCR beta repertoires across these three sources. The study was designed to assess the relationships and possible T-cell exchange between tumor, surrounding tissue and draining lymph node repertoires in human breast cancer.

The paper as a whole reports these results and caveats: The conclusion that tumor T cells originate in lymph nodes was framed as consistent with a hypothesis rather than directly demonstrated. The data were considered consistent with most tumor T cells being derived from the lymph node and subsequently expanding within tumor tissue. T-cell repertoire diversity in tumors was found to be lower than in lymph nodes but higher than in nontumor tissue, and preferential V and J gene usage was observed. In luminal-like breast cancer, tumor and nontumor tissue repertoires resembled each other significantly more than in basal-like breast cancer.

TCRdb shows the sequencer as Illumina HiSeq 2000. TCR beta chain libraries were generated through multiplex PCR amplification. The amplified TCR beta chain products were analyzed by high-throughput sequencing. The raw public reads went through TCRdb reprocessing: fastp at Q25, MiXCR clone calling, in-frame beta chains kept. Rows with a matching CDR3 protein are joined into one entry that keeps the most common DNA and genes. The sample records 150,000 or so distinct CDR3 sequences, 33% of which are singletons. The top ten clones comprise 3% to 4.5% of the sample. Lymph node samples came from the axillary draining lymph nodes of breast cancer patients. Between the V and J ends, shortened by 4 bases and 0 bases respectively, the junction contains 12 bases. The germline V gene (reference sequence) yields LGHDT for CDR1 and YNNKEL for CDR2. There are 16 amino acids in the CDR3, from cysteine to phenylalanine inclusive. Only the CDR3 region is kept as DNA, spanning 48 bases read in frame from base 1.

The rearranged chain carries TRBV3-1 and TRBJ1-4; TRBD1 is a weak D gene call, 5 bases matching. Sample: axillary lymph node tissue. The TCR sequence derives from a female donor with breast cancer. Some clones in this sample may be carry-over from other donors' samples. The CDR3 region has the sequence CASSPGEASTNEKLFF. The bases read TGTGCCAGCAGCCCGGGGGAGGCGTCAACTAATGAAAAACTGTTTTTT.